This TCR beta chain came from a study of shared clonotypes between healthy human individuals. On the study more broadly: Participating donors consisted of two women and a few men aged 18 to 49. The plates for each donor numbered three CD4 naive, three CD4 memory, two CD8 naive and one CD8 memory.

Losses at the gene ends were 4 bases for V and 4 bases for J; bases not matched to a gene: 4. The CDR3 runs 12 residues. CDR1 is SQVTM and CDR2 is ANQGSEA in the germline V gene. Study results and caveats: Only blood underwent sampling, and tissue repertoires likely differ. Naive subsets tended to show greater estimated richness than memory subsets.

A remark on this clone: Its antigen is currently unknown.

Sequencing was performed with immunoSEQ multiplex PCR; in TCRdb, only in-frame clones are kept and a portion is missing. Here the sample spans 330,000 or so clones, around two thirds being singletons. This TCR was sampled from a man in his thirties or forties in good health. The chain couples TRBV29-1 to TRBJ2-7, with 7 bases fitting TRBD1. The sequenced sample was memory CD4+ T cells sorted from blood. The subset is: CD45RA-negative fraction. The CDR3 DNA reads TGCAGCGTTGGACAGGGTATATACGAGCAGTACTTC. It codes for CSVGQGIYEQYF.